This TCR beta chain was found in a study of T-cell memory formation after mild COVID-19. This CDR3 has 16 residues. Germline V lookup: CDR1 SGHVS, CDR2 FQNEAQ. With 1 base clipped from V and 10 bases from J, the junction kept 12 bases outside the gene matches. TCRdb independently ran MiXCR on the 5' RACE reads; one entry per CDR3 protein. The sample comprises fewer than 350,000 distinct CDR3 sequences, about 20% of which are singletons, and 23% rests with the top ten. This clonotype came up a few times. The source material was PBMCs or a T cell subset sorted from them (not recorded which). This TCR was recovered from a young man who had mild COVID-19 (a few samples of this study predate the infection). Cell type and time point are not known. The chain joins TRBV7-8 to TRBJ2-3, with 9 bases aligning to TRBD2. The CDR3 reads CASSLVGGGVSRAQYF. CDR3 bases: TGTGCCAGCAGCTTAGTTGGCGGGGGGGTCTCCCGGGCGCAGTATTTT.